The source of this TCR beta chain is a study of T cell responses to AZD1222 COVID-19 vaccine. Overall study context: Some second doses came at about 4 weeks and others at about 12 weeks; these were pooled. Findings of the study overall: White British donors predominated, females outnumbered males, and clonal diversity was possibly underestimated. Nearly half of spike-specific TCRs reportedly go after variant regions that carry no mutations.

CDR1 and CDR2 (germline): MNHEY, SVGAGI. Trimming took 8 bases from V and 1 from J, leaving 11 bases between them. This CDR3 has 13 amino acids. On this clone: Its antigen remains unknown.

Produced via immunoSEQ multiplex PCR; TCRdb's table is partial and in-frame only. Of approximately 150,000 clones listed, about nine tenths are singletons. This rearrangement joins TRBV6-5 to TRBJ2-5, with a possible D match to TRBD2 (6 bases). The receptor comes from an adult in good health. Here the sequenced sample was peripheral blood, taken on day 0 of AZD1222 vaccination. The CDR3 spells CASAAGIQETQYF. The CDR3 DNA sequence: TGTGCCAGCGCGGCGGGAATCCAAGAGACCCAGTACTTC.